One and the same sample provided the 24 T cell receptor beta chains below, sequenced in a study of PD-1 blockade in classical Hodgkin lymphoma. Clones were sequenced by immunoSEQ multiplex PCR, and TCRdb holds only the in-frame ones, with some missing. The profile shows under 40,000 clones, 76% of them singletons. Every patient was affected by relapse after autologous stem cell transplantation, while exposure to brentuximab vedotin was not uniform. Source: peripheral blood mononuclear cells (PBMCs), taken before the second cycle of nivolumab. All receptors derive from a human donor with classical Hodgkin lymphoma.

The chain is built from TRBV6-1 and TRBJ2-3, with 11 bases matching TRBD2. The CDR3 totals 14 residues. CDR1 and CDR2 from the germline V gene are MNHNS and SASEGT. V trimming: 9 bases; J trimming: 3 bases; junction bases outside the gene matches: 5. This CDR3 reads CASTTSGVTDTQYF. CDR3 in DNA: TGTGCCAGTACGACTAGCGGGGTGACAGATACGCAGTATTTT.

This chain joins TRBV10-3 and TRBJ2-3, with a tentative D call TRBD2 (5 bases). The germline gives CDR1 ENHRY, CDR2 SYGVKD. The CDR3 has 15 amino acids. The V and J ends lost 3 bases and 4 bases respectively, with 14 bases between them. In DNA form, the CDR3 reads TGTGCCATCAGTGACCTTGGACTTTCCCCAGATACGCAGTATTTT. Residues: CAISDLGLSPDTQYF.

The rearrangement links TRBV6-5 to TRBJ1-6, with D hard to call. CDR1 and CDR2 from the germline V gene are MNHEY and SVGAGI. The CDR3 is 14 amino acids. V was trimmed by 0 bases and J by 7 bases, leaving 7 bases between them. CDR3 sequence reads: CASSYSAINSPLHF. CDR3 sequence (DNA): TGTGCCAGCAGTTACTCTGCTATAAATTCACCCCTCCACTTT.

The CDR3 DNA follows: TGTGCCAGCAGCTCAGGGACAGGGGCCTACGAGCAGTACTTC. It translates to CASSSGTGAYEQYF. The chain is built from TRBV7-2 and TRBJ2-7; 10 bases fit TRBD1. Germline V gives CDR1 SGHTA, CDR2 FQGNSA. CDR3 size: 14 residues. The V and J ends lost 4 bases and 2 bases, in that order; junction bases with no gene match: 2.

The CDR3 reads CAIRTGGGYNEQFF. Written as DNA, the CDR3 is TGTGCCATCCGAACAGGGGGGGGATACAATGAGCAGTTCTTC. The V gene is TRBV10-3, the J gene TRBJ2-1, with D tentatively TRBD1 (8 bases). This CDR3 region has 14 residues. V lost 8 bases to trimming and J lost 4 bases, with 15 bases between them. Germline values: CDR1 ENHRY, CDR2 SYGVKD.

This clone was recorded once. The V call is TRBV5-4, the J call TRBJ2-7; unclear D gene. CDR1 SGHNT and CDR2 YYREEE come from the germline V gene (reference sequence). V shed 7 bases and J shed 0 bases, with 14 bases lying between them. This CDR3 has 14 residues. This chain's CDR3 is CASSRVGSSYEQYF. The CDR3 DNA reads as TGTGCCAGCTCCCGGGTGGGTAGCTCCTACGAGCAGTACTTC.

This chain links TRBV27 with TRBJ2-5; D remains unclear. Looked up from germline, CDR1 is MNHEY and CDR2 is SMNVEV (reference sequence). The V gene lost 4 bases and the J gene lost 4 bases, with 16 bases spanning the gap. The CDR3 is made up of 15 amino acids. DNA of the CDR3: TGTGCCAGCAGTTCCCCCGGTTCAGGCAGAGAGACCCAGTACTTC. Protein product: CASSSPGSGRETQYF.

This chain uses TRBV5-8 with TRBJ1-2; TRBD1 matches 10 bases. Germline V lookup: CDR1 SGHTS, CDR2 YDEGEE. V lost 4 bases to trimming and J lost 4 bases; unmatched junction nucleotides: 4. The CDR3 contains 14 residues. The CDR3, as DNA: TGTGCCAGCAGCGCCAGGACAGGGGGCTATGGCTACACCTTC. It yields the protein CASSARTGGYGYTF.

This clone was seen more than once but under ten times. The chain joins TRBV9 to TRBJ1-1, with D tentatively TRBD1 (5 bases). The V end lost 4 bases, the J end lost 1 base, and 8 bases lay between the germline ends. The germline V gene encodes CDR1 SGDLS and CDR2 YYNGEE. This CDR3 has 13 residues. The CDR3 DNA is TGTGCCAGCAGCAGCGGGGCGAACACTGAAGCTTTCTTT. As protein: CASSSGANTEAFF. The full variable domain, with the rest looked up from reference TRBV9 and TRBJ1-1, is DSGVTQTPKHLITATGQRVTLRCSPRSGDLSVYWYQQSLDQGLQFLIQYYNGEERAKGNILERFSAQQFPDLHSELNLSSLELGDSALYFCASSSGANTEAFFGQGTRLTVV.

The gene calls are TRBV30 and TRBJ2-5; weak D call: TRBD2 (6 bases). V was pared by 0 bases and J by 2 bases, with 22 bases between. CDR1 and CDR2 from the germline V gene are GTSNPN and SVGIG (reference sequence). The CDR3 totals 18 residues. CDR3 sequence (DNA): TGTGCCTGGAGTGTCACCTACATTCCCGGGACTCATCAAGAGACCCAGTACTTC. Translating gives CAWSVTYIPGTHQETQYF.

In its sample, this clone was seen once. The chain has TRBV2 and TRBJ2-1; 8 nucleotides match TRBD2. The CDR3 loop spans 16 amino acids. The V and J ends lost 5 bases and 7 bases, in that order; junction bases with no gene match: 13. Germline lookup yields CDR1 SNHLY and CDR2 FYNNEI. CDR3 bases: TGTGCCAGCAGTCACGGGGGGGCCAGCGGATTGAATGAGCAGTTCTTC. It yields the protein CASSHGGASGLNEQFF.

This clone was observed a handful of times. In DNA form, the CDR3 reads TGTGCCTGGAGGGTCCAAGCCAGGGCCTGGACCGGGGAGCTGTTTTTT. This codes for CAWRVQARAWTGELFF. The V call is TRBV30, the J call TRBJ2-2; a weak D match, TRBD1 (5 bases). Germline V gene lookup returns CDR1 GTSNPN and CDR2 SVGIG (reference sequence). V lost 3 bases, J lost 5 bases, and 19 bases lay in between. This CDR3 has 16 amino acids.

The chain links TRBV7-6 to TRBJ1-1; no reliable D call. The V end was cut by 3 bases, the J end by 0 bases, with 14 bases between. The CDR3 has 16 amino acids. Per the germline V gene, CDR1 is SGHVS and CDR2 is FNYEAQ. Written as DNA, the CDR3 is TGTGCCAGCAGCTTGGGGAGGCGGCTCTTGAACACTGAAGCTTTCTTT. Its protein is CASSLGRRLLNTEAFF.

V and J are TRBV5-1 and TRBJ1-2; D is ambiguous. Trimming left V 3 bases short and J 5 bases short, with 17 bases between. This CDR3 is 15 amino acids long. Per germline, CDR1 SGHRS and CDR2 YFSETQ. The CDR3 coding sequence is TGCGCCAGCAGCTCCCCCGAGGCTCCGGGGTATGGCTACACCTTC. Protein: CASSSPEAPGYGYTF.

The chain couples TRBV5-4 to TRBJ2-7; D not certain. Germline CDR1 reads SGHNT; CDR2 reads YYREEE (reference sequence). The CDR3 has 12 amino acids. Trimming removed 2 bases from V and 6 bases from J, with 9 bases in between. CDR3 bases: TGTGCCAGCAGCTTATTTCCCGGCGAGCAGTACTTC. It yields the protein CASSLFPGEQYF.

V usage is TRBV5-3 and J usage is TRBJ1-3; D is ambiguous. TRBV5-3 is placed among ORFs of uncertain function. This CDR3 spans 11 amino acids. V dropped 1 base and J dropped 7 bases, with 3 bases sitting between them. The CDR3 protein is CARSLSNTIYF. The DNA for the CDR3 is TGTGCCAGAAGCTTGAGCAACACCATATATTTT.

This clone was counted many times. This chain joins TRBV5-8 and TRBJ2-7, with no clear D. V shed 1 base and J shed 3 bases, with 11 bases lying between them. The CDR3 totals 14 residues. Germline V gene lookup returns CDR1 SGHTS and CDR2 YDEGEE. The CDR3 DNA reads TGTGCCAGCAGCTTGATGGGCAGGAACTACGAGCAGTACTTC. Its protein is CASSLMGRNYEQYF.

The CDR3 nucleotides are TGTGCCTGGAGAAAAGGGACAGGGGTCTCCTACGAGCAGTACTTC. Translating gives CAWRKGTGVSYEQYF. The V call is TRBV30, the J call TRBJ2-7, with 10 bases matching TRBD1. V trimming: 3 bases; J trimming: 0 bases; junction bases outside the gene matches: 5. The CDR3 runs to 15 residues. Germline assignment: CDR1 GTSNPN and CDR2 SVGIG (reference sequence). Complete variable domain (other parts from reference TRBV30 and TRBJ2-7): SQTIHQWPATLVQPVGSPLSLECTVEGTSNPNLYWYRQAAGRGLQLLFYSVGIGQISSEVPQNLSASRPQDRQFILSSKKLLLSDSGFYLCAWRKGTGVSYEQYFGPGTRLTVT.

Concerning this clone itself: At one of its ends the junction is not consistent with the germline gene, which may arise from a read error. V gene TRBV7-2 combines with J gene TRBJ1-1; 9 nucleotides align to TRBD1. This CDR3 contains 15 residues. Looked up from germline, CDR1 is SGHTA and CDR2 is FQGNSA. The CDR3 nucleotides read TGTGCCAGCAGCCCCCGGACAGGGGTGAATACTGAAGCTTTCTTT. It yields the protein CASSPRTGVNTEAFF.

The chain is built from TRBV28 and TRBJ1-1, with TRBD1 matching 7 bases. The CDR3 contains 14 residues. CDR1 and CDR2 from the germline V gene are MDHEN and SYDVKM. The CDR3 loop reads CATPIQGVKGEAFF. CDR3 coding DNA: TGTGCGACACCCATCCAGGGGGTAAAGGGTGAAGCTTTCTTT. The full variable domain, its missing parts supplied by reference TRBV28 and TRBJ1-1, is DVKVTQSSRYLVKRTGEKVFLECVQDMDHENMFWYRQDPGLGLRLIYFSYDVKMKEKGDIPEGYSVSREKKERFSLILESASTNQTSMYLCATPIQGVKGEAFFGQGTRLTVV.

This clone was picked up a small number of times. The rearrangement joins TRBV7-9 to TRBJ2-2, with D uncertain. This CDR3 is 15 amino acids long. Germline CDR1 and CDR2: SEHNR and FQNEAQ (reference sequence). With 3 bases removed from V and 3 bases from J, the gap between germline ends came to 11 bases. The CDR3 protein is CASSLSNRDTGELFF. The CDR3 coding sequence is TGTGCCAGCAGCTTGTCAAATCGAGACACCGGGGAGCTGTTTTTT.

This clone was recorded a few times. The CDR3 region has the DNA TGTGCCAGCAGCTTGAATCCGGGACGGATTAGCTACGAGCAGTACTTC. Encoded protein: CASSLNPGRISYEQYF. The J gene is TRBJ2-7, the V gene TRBV7-2; D may match TRBD1 or TRBD2 (5 bases each). The V end lost 3 bases, the J end lost 3 bases, and 18 bases lay between the germline ends. This CDR3 contains 16 residues. Germline V CDR1 and CDR2: SGHTA, FQGNSA.

This sequence joins TRBV23-1 and TRBJ2-3; 7 positions match TRBD1. TRBV23-1 is known as an ORF, though its function is uncertain. With 2 bases clipped from V and 3 bases from J, the junction kept 11 bases outside the gene matches. The CDR3 sequence is 17 residues long. The CDR3 region is CASSQGEQGFLTDTQYF. CDR3 coding DNA: TGCGCCAGCAGTCAAGGGGAACAGGGGTTTTTGACAGATACGCAGTATTTT.

The chain has TRBV2 and TRBJ1-1; perhaps TRBD1 as D (5 bases). Deletions cut 7 bases from V and 4 bases from J, with 16 bases between. This CDR3 region has 14 residues. CDR1 and CDR2 from the germline V gene are SNHLY and FYNNEI. The CDR3 region has the DNA TGTGCCAGCAAGGGGCAGGGTCGGGTCACTGAAGCTTTCTTT. It is translated as CASKGQGRVTEAFF. The whole variable domain, remainder taken from reference TRBV2 and TRBJ1-1, is EPEVTQTPSHQVTQMGQEVILRCVPISNHLYFYWYRQILGQKVEFLVSFYNNEISEKSEIFDDQFSVERPDGSNFTLKIRSTKLEDSAMYFCASKGQGRVTEAFFGQGTRLTVV.